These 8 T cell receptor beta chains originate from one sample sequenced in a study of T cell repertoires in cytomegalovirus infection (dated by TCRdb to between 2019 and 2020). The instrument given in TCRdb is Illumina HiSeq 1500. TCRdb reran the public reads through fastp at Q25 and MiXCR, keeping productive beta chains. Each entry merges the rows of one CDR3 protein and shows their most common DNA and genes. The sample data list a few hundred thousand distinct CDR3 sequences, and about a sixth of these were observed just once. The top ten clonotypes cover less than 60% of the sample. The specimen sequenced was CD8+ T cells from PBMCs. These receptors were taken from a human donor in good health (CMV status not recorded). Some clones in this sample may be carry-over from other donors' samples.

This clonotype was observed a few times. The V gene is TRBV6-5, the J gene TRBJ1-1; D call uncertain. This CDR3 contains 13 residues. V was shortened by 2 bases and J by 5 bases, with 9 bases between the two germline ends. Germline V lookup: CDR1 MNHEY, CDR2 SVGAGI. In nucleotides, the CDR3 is TGTGCCAGCAGTTACGGGGTAGTAACTGAAGCTTTCTTT. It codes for CASSYGVVTEAFF.

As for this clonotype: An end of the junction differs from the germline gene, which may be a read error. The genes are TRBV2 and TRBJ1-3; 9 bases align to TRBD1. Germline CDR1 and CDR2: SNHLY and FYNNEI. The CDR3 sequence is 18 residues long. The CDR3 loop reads CANSGDRDGGLWGNTIYF. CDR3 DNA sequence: TGTGCCAACAGTGGGGACAGGGACGGCGGATTGTGGGGAAACACCATATATTTT.

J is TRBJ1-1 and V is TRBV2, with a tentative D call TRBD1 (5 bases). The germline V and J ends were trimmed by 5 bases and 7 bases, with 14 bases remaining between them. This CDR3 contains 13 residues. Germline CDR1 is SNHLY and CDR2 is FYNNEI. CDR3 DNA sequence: TGTGCCAGCAGTCCCTCAACGGGGGGTGAAGCTTTCTTT. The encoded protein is CASSPSTGGEAFF.

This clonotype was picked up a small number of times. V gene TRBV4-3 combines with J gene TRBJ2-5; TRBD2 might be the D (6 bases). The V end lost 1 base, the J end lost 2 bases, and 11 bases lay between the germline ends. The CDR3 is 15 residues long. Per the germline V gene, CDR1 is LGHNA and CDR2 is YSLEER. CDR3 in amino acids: CASSQGGGPQETQYF. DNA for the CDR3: TGCGCCAGCAGCCAAGGTGGAGGGCCTCAAGAGACCCAGTACTTC.

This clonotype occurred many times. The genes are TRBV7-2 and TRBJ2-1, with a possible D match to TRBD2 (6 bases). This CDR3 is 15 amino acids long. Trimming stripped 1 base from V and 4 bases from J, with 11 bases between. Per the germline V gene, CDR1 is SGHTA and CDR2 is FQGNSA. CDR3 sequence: CASSLVGGEYNEQFF. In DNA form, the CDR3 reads TGTGCCAGCAGCTTAGTGGGCGGGGAATACAATGAGCAGTTCTTC.

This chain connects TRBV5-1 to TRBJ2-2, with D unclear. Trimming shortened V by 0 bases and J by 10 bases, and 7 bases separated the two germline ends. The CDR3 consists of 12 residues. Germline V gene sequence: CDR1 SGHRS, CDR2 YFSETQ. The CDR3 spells CASSLESEELFF. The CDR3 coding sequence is TGCGCCAGCAGCTTGGAGTCGGAGGAGCTGTTTTTT.

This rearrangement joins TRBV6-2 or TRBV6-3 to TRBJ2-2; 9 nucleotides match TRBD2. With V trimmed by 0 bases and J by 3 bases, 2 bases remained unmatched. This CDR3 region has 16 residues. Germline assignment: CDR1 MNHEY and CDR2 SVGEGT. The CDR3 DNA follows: TGTGCCAGCAGTTACTCGAGCGGGGGGCACACCGGGGAGCTGTTTTTT. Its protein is CASSYSSGGHTGELFF.

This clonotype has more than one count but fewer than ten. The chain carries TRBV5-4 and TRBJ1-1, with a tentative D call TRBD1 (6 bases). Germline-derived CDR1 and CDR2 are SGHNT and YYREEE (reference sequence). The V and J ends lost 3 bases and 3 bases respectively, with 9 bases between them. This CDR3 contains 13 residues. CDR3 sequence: CASSSGVYTEAFF. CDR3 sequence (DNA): TGTGCCAGCAGCTCAGGGGTCTACACTGAAGCTTTCTTT. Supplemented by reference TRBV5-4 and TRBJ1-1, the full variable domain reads ETGVTQSPTHLIKTRGQQVTLRCSSQSGHNTVSWYQQALGQGPQFIFQYYREEENGRGNFPPRFSGLQFPNYSSELNVNALELDDSALYLCASSSGVYTEAFFGQGTRLTVV.